The 11 T cell receptor beta chains in this list originate from one sample, sequenced in a study of control samples from healthy donors and cancer patients. The assay was immunoSEQ multiplex PCR, and TCRdb's table has in-frame clones only and misses some. The sample lists fewer than 500,000 clones, over 75% occurring once. The material sequenced was PBMCs. The receptors originated from a man in his forties or fifties with head and neck cancer.

V gene TRBV21-1 combines with J gene TRBJ1-2. TRBV21-1 corresponds to a pseudogene. The CDR3 loop spans 16 amino acids. CDR3 amino acids: CASSNRPPFRNYGYTF. CDR3 DNA: TGTGCCAGCAGCAACCGCCCCCCTTTCCGAAACTATGGCTACACCTTC.

The CDR3 nucleotides are TGTGCCAGCAGCGTATGGGAGAACACTGAAGCTTTCTTT. It specifies CASSVWENTEAFF. The chain uses TRBV9 and TRBJ1-1; D unclear. This CDR3 comprises 13 residues. CDR1 is SGDLS, CDR2 YYNGEE, per germline. V shed 1 base and J shed 1 base, with 5 bases lying between them.

V and J are TRBV6-5 and TRBJ2-3, with 12 bases that match TRBD2. Trimming at V came to 2 bases and at J to 6 bases, leaving 3 bases not matched to a gene. The germline CDR1 and CDR2 sequences are MNHEY and SVGAGI. The CDR3 has 15 residues. The CDR3 DNA follows: TGTGCCAGCAGTTACCTAGCGGGGGGGCTTGATACGCAGTATTTT. This encodes CASSYLAGGLDTQYF.

The V call is TRBV10-3, the J call TRBJ2-3; 13 bases are shared with TRBD2. Germline CDR1 and CDR2: ENHRY and SYGVKD. The CDR3 runs 15 residues. V was clipped by 6 bases and J by 6 bases; unmatched bases: 6. CDR3 residues: CAISGGLAGEDTQYF. DNA of the CDR3: TGTGCCATCAGCGGAGGACTAGCGGGGGAGGATACGCAGTATTTT.

J is TRBJ2-7 and V is TRBV5-8; 7 nucleotides line up with TRBD1. V was pared by 4 bases and J by 3 bases, with 1 base of the junction left unmatched. The germline V gene encodes CDR1 SGHTS and CDR2 YDEGEE. This CDR3 region has 12 residues. The CDR3 DNA follows: TGTGCCAGCAGCGGGGACAGCTACGAGCAGTACTTC. Residues: CASSGDSYEQYF. Together with reference TRBV5-8 and TRBJ2-7, the CDR3 gives the full variable domain: EAGVTQSPTHLIKTRGQQATLRCSPISGHTSVYWYQQALGLGLQFLLWYDEGEERNRGNFPPRFSGRQFPNYSSELNVNALELEDSALYLCASSGDSYEQYFGPGTRLTVT.

The chain employs TRBV19 and TRBJ2-3; D is possibly TRBD2 (6 bases). The V gene lost 7 bases and the J gene lost 5 bases, with 22 bases spanning the gap. Looked up from germline, CDR1 is LNHDA and CDR2 is SQIVND (reference sequence). This CDR3 spans 16 amino acids. The CDR3 here is CASKDGGTPGIDTQYF. CDR3 coding DNA: TGTGCCAGTAAGGATGGGGGGACTCCAGGAATAGATACGCAGTATTTT.

The rearrangement links TRBV27 to TRBJ2-3, with 8 bases matching TRBD2. V lost 6 bases, J lost 2 bases, and 4 bases stayed unmatched. The germline CDR1 and CDR2 sequences are MNHEY and SMNVEV (reference sequence). This CDR3 comprises 14 residues. CDR3 in amino acids: CASSYSGITDTQYF. The CDR3 coding sequence is TGTGCCAGCAGCTATAGCGGGATCACAGATACGCAGTATTTT.

The V and J genes are TRBV6-2 or TRBV6-3 and TRBJ2-7, with D possibly called TRBD1 or TRBD2 (6 bases each). V was pared by 5 bases and J by 4 bases, with 18 bases between. Germline CDR1 MNHEY, CDR2 SVGEGT. CDR3 size: 15 residues. CDR3: CASSHVGGISYEQYF. Written as DNA, the CDR3 is TGTGCCAGCAGTCACGTGGGGGGCATAAGTTACGAGCAGTACTTC.

The V call is TRBV10-3, the J call TRBJ1-6; TRBD1 matches at 7 bases. Looked up from germline, CDR1 is ENHRY and CDR2 is SYGVKD. V lost 4 bases, J lost 6 bases, and 3 bases stayed unmatched. CDR3 length: 14 residues. The CDR3 region has the DNA TGTGCCATCAGTGGGACAGGAGCTAATTCACCCCTCCACTTT. This codes for CAISGTGANSPLHF.

V gene TRBV28 combines with J gene TRBJ2-7; TRBD1 matches 8 bases. V lost 8 bases, J lost 5 bases, and 14 bases stayed unmatched. Germline V gene data show CDR1 as MDHEN and CDR2 as SYDVKM. The CDR3 runs 15 residues. As DNA, the CDR3 is TGTGCCAGCTCGACTCTTCGGACAGGGTTTGACGAGCAGTACTTC. Its translation is CASSTLRTGFDEQYF.

The chain couples TRBV27 to TRBJ2-7, with D unresolved. Germline V gives CDR1 MNHEY, CDR2 SMNVEV (reference sequence). The CDR3 length is 14 residues. Trimming stripped 5 bases from V and 2 bases from J, with 13 bases between. CDR3 region: CASSPPASPYEQYF. CDR3 nucleotides: TGTGCCAGCAGTCCCCCAGCCTCGCCCTACGAGCAGTACTTC.